This T cell receptor (beta chain) was retrieved from a study of CD8 T cells in Susac syndrome. A quantity of about 0.5 to 1 ug RNA underwent reverse transcription using random hexamers. From the immunoSEQ multiplex PCR reads, TCRdb called clonotypes with MiXCR, one entry per CDR3 protein. The sample carries roughly 330,000 distinct CDR3 sequences, roughly 94% recorded once. The CDR3 spans 13 residues. CDR1 and CDR2 (germline): DFQATT, SNEGSKA (reference sequence). The V gene lost 3 bases and the J gene lost 6 bases, with 15 bases spanning the gap. Sequencing input: CD4+ T cells from PBMCs. This rearrangement joins TRBV20-1 to TRBJ2-7; weak D call: TRBD1 (5 bases). This TCR was recovered from a human donor with multiple sclerosis. The CDR3: CSARNLQVSEQYF. The CDR3 DNA sequence: TGCAGTGCTAGGAACCTACAGGTCTCCGAGCAGTACTTC.